The 26 T cell receptor beta chains presented below share a single source sample, sequenced in a study of Graves' ophthalmopathy and Graves' hyperthyroidism. Using RNA transcripts, the TCR beta CDR3 regions were amplified. The first-round RT-PCR employed HTBI primers together with the Qiagen OneStep RT-PCR kit. A multiplex PCR was then performed as the second round. From the multiplex PCR reads, TCRdb called clonotypes with MiXCR, one entry per CDR3 protein. This table has about 620,000 distinct CDR3 sequences, about a fifth appearing once. Sequencing used peripheral blood. Receptors were obtained from a woman under 30 with stable Graves' hyperthyroidism. Some clones in this sample may be carry-over from other donors' samples.

There are many counts of this clonotype. The J gene is TRBJ2-2, the V gene TRBV7-9; 8 positions agree with TRBD2. This CDR3 is 16 amino acids long. Trimming cost V 1 base and J 1 base; bases outside gene matches: 2. The germline V gene encodes CDR1 SEHNR and CDR2 FQNEAQ (reference sequence). CDR3 coding DNA: TGTGCCAGCAGCTTAGTAGCGGGGCTGAACACCGGGGAGCTGTTTTTT. Protein sequence: CASSLVAGLNTGELFF. Variable domain in full (rest from reference TRBV7-9 and TRBJ2-2): DTGVSQNPRHKITKRGQNVTFRCDPISEHNRLYWYRQTLGQGPEFLTYFQNEAQLEKSRLLSDRFSAERPKGSFSTLEIQRTEQGDSAMYLCASSLVAGLNTGELFFGEGSRLTVL.

Only a few counts were recorded for this clonotype. The chain employs TRBV12-3 or TRBV12-4 and TRBJ2-7, with 9 bases that match TRBD2. The CDR3 spans 15 residues. V was pared by 3 bases and J by 2 bases, with 5 bases of the junction left unmatched. Here the CDR3 DNA reads TGTGCCAGCAGTTTGAGTCTAGCGGGACCCTACGAGCAGTACTTC. It codes for CASSLSLAGPYEQYF.

This clonotype was seen a handful of times. V and J are TRBV5-5 and TRBJ2-7; D not resolved. Germline CDR1 SGHKS, CDR2 YYEKEE (reference sequence). Trimming removed 1 base at V and 5 bases at J, with 10 bases between. This CDR3 spans 13 amino acids. This CDR3 reads CASSLSPVNEQYF. The CDR3 DNA reads TGTGCCAGCAGCTTGTCACCGGTCAACGAGCAGTACTTC.

The chain uses TRBV5-1 and TRBJ2-7; 10 nucleotides agree with TRBD2. In germline, CDR1 is SGHRS, CDR2 YFSETQ. V was clipped by 5 bases and J by 2 bases; unmatched bases: 1. This CDR3 spans 13 amino acids. The chain's CDR3 is CASRLAGTYEQYF. The CDR3 nucleotides are TGCGCCAGCAGACTAGCGGGGACCTACGAGCAGTACTTC.

A word on this clonotype: At one end, the junction sequence differs from germline, possibly due to a read error. The chain carries TRBV7-9 and TRBJ1-1; D not resolved. Germline CDR1 and CDR2: SEHNR and FQNEAQ (reference sequence). The CDR3 contains 15 residues. DNA of the CDR3: TGTGCCAGCAGCACCCAGCCACCCGGAGTAACTGATGCTTTCTTT. Translated, it gives CASSTQPPGVTDAFF.

Concerning this clonotype: Since the CDR3 does not end with the conserved phenylalanine or tryptophan, this likely comes from a read error. The DNA is left out, because the CDR3 cannot be placed on it with certainty; the CDR3 is given as TCRdb lists it. The rearrangement uses TRBV7-9 and TRBJ2-7; the table's D call, TRBD1, has no DNA check behind it. CDR1 is SEHNR, CDR2 FQNEAQ, per germline (reference sequence). Inclusive of both ends, the CDR3 amounts to 15 amino acids. The CDR3 protein is CASSLVGTGSYERYL.

This clonotype was detected many times. The chain uses TRBV12-3 or TRBV12-4 and TRBJ2-5; no clear D. Deletions cut 3 bases from V and 2 bases from J, with 13 bases between. The CDR3 sequence is 15 residues long. The CDR3 bases are TGTGCCAGCAGTTTGGCCGTGAGCCGACAAGAGACCCAGTACTTC. The encoded protein is CASSLAVSRQETQYF.

This clonotype was picked up many times. This rearrangement joins TRBV6-1 to TRBJ1-3; D is uncertain. The CDR3 loop spans 13 amino acids. V lost 1 base and J 4 bases, leaving 5 bases between the germline ends. The germline V gene encodes CDR1 MNHNS and CDR2 SASEGT. The CDR3 is CASSEEKGNTIYF. The CDR3 region has the DNA TGTGCCAGCAGTGAAGAGAAGGGAAACACCATATATTTT.

This clonotype was counted many times. The DNA for the CDR3 is TGTGCCAGCAGCTTAGGTTTCGCTAACACTGAAGCTTTCTTT. This gives the protein CASSLGFANTEAFF. The genes are TRBV11-2 and TRBJ1-1; unclear D gene. Trimming stripped 1 base from V and 2 bases from J, with 8 bases between. The germline CDR1 and CDR2 sequences are SGHAT and FQNNGV. This CDR3 comprises 14 residues.

Many counts were recorded for this clonotype. The chain carries TRBV20-1 and TRBJ1-5, with D possibly TRBD1 on 6 matching bases. V lost 3 bases to trimming and J lost 6 bases, with 15 bases between them. Germline CDR1 DFQATT, CDR2 SNEGSKA (reference sequence). CDR3 size: 14 residues. The CDR3 bases are TGCAGTGCTAGTGGCCAGGGAGGGGGTCAGCCCCAGCATTTT. The encoded protein is CSASGQGGGQPQHF.

This clonotype showed up many times. This sequence joins TRBV29-1 and TRBJ1-2; no clear D. Per germline, CDR1 SQVTM and CDR2 ANQGSEA. The CDR3 loop spans 11 amino acids. V lost 7 bases and J lost 2, with 8 bases in between. DNA of the CDR3: TGCAGCGCCGAGGCGAACTATGGCTACACCTTC. Translation: CSAEANYGYTF.

This clonotype was recorded many times. The V and J genes are TRBV20-1 and TRBJ2-5; 9 nucleotides align to TRBD1. V trimming: 5 bases; J trimming: 3 bases; junction bases outside the gene matches: 4. Germline V gene sequence: CDR1 DFQATT, CDR2 SNEGSKA (reference sequence). CDR3 length: 13 amino acids. The CDR3 bases are TGCAGTGCTTCGGACAGGGGAAAAGAGACCCAGTACTTC. This encodes CSASDRGKETQYF.

Many counts were recorded for this clonotype. This chain connects TRBV2 to TRBJ2-7, with D possibly being TRBD1 (5 bases). The germline V gene encodes CDR1 SNHLY and CDR2 FYNNEI. Trimming removed 6 bases from V and 6 bases from J, with 12 bases in between. This CDR3 spans 12 amino acids. CDR3 in amino acids: CASRGQLSEQYF. DNA for the CDR3: TGTGCCAGCAGGGGGCAATTAAGCGAGCAGTACTTC.

The chain has TRBV12-3 or TRBV12-4 and TRBJ2-6, with 15 bases that match TRBD2. The V segment lost 6 bases and the J segment 3 bases; nucleotides outside the gene matches: 6. The CDR3 runs to 18 residues. The CDR3 nucleotides read TGTGCCAGCAGCCCCGGACTAGCGGGAGGGTTTGGGGCCAACGTCCTGACTTTC. Translated, it gives CASSPGLAGGFGANVLTF.

The sample holds many counts of this clonotype. The chain recombines TRBV28 with TRBJ1-5; D remains unclear. The CDR3 is 12 amino acids. Germline loops: CDR1 MDHEN, CDR2 SYDVKM. Trimming left V 5 bases short and J 7 bases short, with 9 bases between. CDR3 in amino acids: CASSPRAQPQHF. CDR3 in DNA: TGTGCCAGCAGTCCAAGGGCGCAGCCCCAGCATTTT. Filled out from reference TRBV28 and TRBJ1-5, the complete variable domain reads DVKVTQSSRYLVKRTGEKVFLECVQDMDHENMFWYRQDPGLGLRLIYFSYDVKMKEKGDIPEGYSVSREKKERFSLILESASTNQTSMYLCASSPRAQPQHFGDGTRLSIL.

This clonotype has ten or more counts. This chain connects TRBV12-3 or TRBV12-4 to TRBJ2-5; 7 bases map to TRBD2. V lost 6 bases and J lost 12; bases outside the gene matches: 10. The CDR3 sequence is 12 residues long. CDR3 bases: TGTGCCAGCAGGAACCTCCTCGGGGGGAAGTACTTC. As protein: CASRNLLGGKYF.

This clonotype has a count of ten or more. This chain uses TRBV7-9 with TRBJ2-5; unclear D gene. This CDR3 contains 14 residues. Germline V gene lookup returns CDR1 SEHNR and CDR2 FQNEAQ (reference sequence). V lost 0 bases and J 5 bases, leaving 10 bases between the germline ends. As DNA, the CDR3 is TGTGCCAGCAGCTTAGCAGGGTGGCACGAGACCCAGTACTTC. This sequence encodes CASSLAGWHETQYF.

Ten or more counts support this clonotype. CDR3 nucleotide sequence: TGTGCCTGGAGTCCGGGGAAAGGCTCCTATAATTCACCCCTCCACTTT. Translation gives CAWSPGKGSYNSPLHF. The chain combines TRBV30 with TRBJ1-6, with D unclear. Germline CDR1 reads GTSNPN; CDR2 reads SVGIG (reference sequence). Trimming took 2 bases from V and 0 from J, leaving 11 bases between them. The CDR3 runs 16 residues. Together with reference TRBV30 and TRBJ1-6, the CDR3 gives the full variable domain: SQTIHQWPATLVQPVGSPLSLECTVEGTSNPNLYWYRQAAGRGLQLLFYSVGIGQISSEVPQNLSASRPQDRQFILSSKKLLLSDSGFYLCAWSPGKGSYNSPLHFGNGTRLTVT.

This rearrangement joins TRBV5-1 to TRBJ1-2; weak D call: TRBD1 (5 bases). Per germline, CDR1 SGHRS and CDR2 YFSETQ. This CDR3 spans 15 amino acids. Trimming took off 0 bases at V and 8 bases at J, with 17 bases between the two ends. The CDR3 DNA reads as TGCGCCAGCAGCTTGGAAGAAGCCCTAGGGGAAGGCTACACCTTC. This codes for CASSLEEALGEGYTF.

This clonotype was recorded at least ten times. The rearrangement uses TRBV5-1 and TRBJ2-2; D remains unclear. V was clipped by 4 bases and J by 0 bases, with 7 bases between them. Germline V gives CDR1 SGHRS, CDR2 YFSETQ. The CDR3 is 14 residues long. CDR3 nucleotides: TGCGCCAGCAGCGAGTTCGCGAACACCGGGGAGCTGTTTTTT. The encoded protein is CASSEFANTGELFF.

The V and J genes are TRBV24-1 and TRBJ1-5; the D gene is possibly TRBD1 (5 bases). This CDR3 has 16 residues. V lost 7 bases, J lost 2 bases, and 17 bases lay in between. Looked up from germline, CDR1 is KGHDR and CDR2 is SFDVKD. Here the CDR3 reads CATSGDQGGRNQPQHF. CDR3 bases: TGTGCCACCAGCGGAGATCAGGGTGGGCGCAATCAGCCCCAGCATTTT.

This clonotype was recorded at least ten times. The chain links TRBV27 to TRBJ1-1; the match to TRBD1 covers 11 bases. The V gene's germline CDR1 is MNHEY and CDR2 SMNVEV (reference sequence). The CDR3 contains 16 residues. With V trimmed by 5 bases and J by 1 base, 6 bases remained unmatched. The CDR3 sequence is CASSTPGQGGNTEAFF. The CDR3 DNA reads TGTGCCAGCAGTACCCCGGGACAGGGGGGGAACACTGAAGCTTTCTTT.

Only a few counts were recorded for this clonotype. V usage is TRBV28 and J usage is TRBJ1-5, with D possibly being TRBD1 (6 bases). V was shortened by 3 bases and J by 6 bases, with 12 bases between the two germline ends. The CDR3 sequence is 14 residues long. The V gene's germline CDR1 is MDHEN and CDR2 SYDVKM. The CDR3 region has the DNA TGTGCCAGCAGTTTTCGCAGGGGTCTTCAGCCCCAGCATTTT. It encodes CASSFRRGLQPQHF.

The chain combines TRBV29-1 with TRBJ2-2, with D perhaps matching TRBD1 or TRBD2 (5 bases each). V lost 6 bases to trimming and J lost 2 bases, with 13 bases between them. The germline CDR1 and CDR2 sequences are SQVTM and ANQGSEA. The CDR3 is 14 amino acids. The CDR3 loop reads CSVRGSRNTGELFF. The CDR3 DNA reads TGCAGCGTCCGGGGCAGCAGAAACACCGGGGAGCTGTTTTTT.

This clonotype appeared many times. V gene TRBV6-1 combines with J gene TRBJ1-2; D gene ambiguous. This CDR3 is 13 amino acids long. V shed 0 bases and J shed 5 bases, with 7 bases lying between them. From germline, CDR1 is MNHNS and CDR2 SASEGT. CDR3 sequence (DNA): TGTGCCAGCAGTGAAGCATCACAATATGGCTACACCTTC. Translation gives CASSEASQYGYTF.

This clonotype was found a few times. The rearrangement uses TRBV20-1 and TRBJ2-5, with 9 bases aligning to TRBD2. From germline, CDR1 is DFQATT and CDR2 SNEGSKA (reference sequence). Trimming took 3 bases from V and 4 from J; bases not matched to a gene: 9. This CDR3 region has 15 residues. The DNA of the CDR3 is TGCAGTGCTAGCGTAATAGCGGGGGTAGGAGAGACCCAGTACTTC. This codes for CSASVIAGVGETQYF.